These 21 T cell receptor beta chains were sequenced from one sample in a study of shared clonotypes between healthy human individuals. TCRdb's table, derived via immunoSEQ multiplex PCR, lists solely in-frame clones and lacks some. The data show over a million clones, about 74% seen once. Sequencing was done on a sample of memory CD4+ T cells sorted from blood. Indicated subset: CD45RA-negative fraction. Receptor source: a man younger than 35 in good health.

The CDR3 region is CASSETSGGHGDTQYF. The CDR3 DNA is TGCGCCAGCAGTGAGACTAGCGGGGGGCATGGGGATACGCAGTATTTT. This rearrangement joins TRBV10-1 to TRBJ2-3, with 12 bases matching TRBD2. The CDR3 consists of 16 residues. Germline CDR1 reads WNHNN; CDR2 reads SYGVQD (reference sequence). The trim removed 2 bases at V and 6 bases at J, leaving 6 bases unmatched.

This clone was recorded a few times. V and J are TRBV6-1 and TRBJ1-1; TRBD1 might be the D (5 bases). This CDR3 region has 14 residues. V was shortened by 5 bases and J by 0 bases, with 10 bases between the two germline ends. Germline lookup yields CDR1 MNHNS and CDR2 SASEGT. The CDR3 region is CASSLQVMNTEAFF. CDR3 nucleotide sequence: TGTGCCAGCAGTCTACAGGTCATGAACACTGAAGCTTTCTTT.

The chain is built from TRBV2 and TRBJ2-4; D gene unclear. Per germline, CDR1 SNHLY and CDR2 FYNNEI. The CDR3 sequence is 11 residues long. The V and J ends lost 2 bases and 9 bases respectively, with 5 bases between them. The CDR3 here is CASSERGIQYF. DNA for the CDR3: TGTGCCAGCAGTGAAAGAGGCATTCAGTACTTC.

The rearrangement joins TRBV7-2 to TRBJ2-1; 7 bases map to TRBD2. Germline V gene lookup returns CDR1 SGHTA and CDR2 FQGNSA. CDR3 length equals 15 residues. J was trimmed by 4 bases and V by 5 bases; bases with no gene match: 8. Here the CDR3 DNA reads TGTGCCAGCAGCCCGGGACTACAGACTTACAATGAGCAGTTCTTC. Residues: CASSPGLQTYNEQFF. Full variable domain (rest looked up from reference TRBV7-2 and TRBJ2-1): GAGVSQSPSNKVTEKGKDVELRCDPISGHTALYWYRQSLGQGLEFLIYFQGNSAPDKSGLPSDRFSAERTGGSVSTLTIQRTQQEDSAVYLCASSPGLQTYNEQFFGPGTRLTVL.

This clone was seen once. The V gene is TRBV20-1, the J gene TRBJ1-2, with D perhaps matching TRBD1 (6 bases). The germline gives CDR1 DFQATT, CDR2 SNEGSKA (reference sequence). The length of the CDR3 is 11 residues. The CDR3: CRAGGLGGYTF. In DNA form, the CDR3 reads TGCAGAGCTGGGGGGCTAGGCGGCTACACCTTC.

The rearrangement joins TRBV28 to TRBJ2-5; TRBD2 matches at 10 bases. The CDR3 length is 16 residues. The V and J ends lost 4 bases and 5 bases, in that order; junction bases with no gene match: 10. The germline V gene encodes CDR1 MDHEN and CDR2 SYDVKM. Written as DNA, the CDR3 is TGTGCCAGCAGTTCGCCAAGCGGGAGGGCCATGGAGACCCAGTACTTC. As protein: CASSSPSGRAMETQYF.

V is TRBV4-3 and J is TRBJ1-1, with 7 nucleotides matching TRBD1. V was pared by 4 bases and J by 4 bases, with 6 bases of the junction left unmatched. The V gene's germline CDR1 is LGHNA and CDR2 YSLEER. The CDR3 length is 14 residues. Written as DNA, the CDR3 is TGCGCCAGCAGCCGAACAGGGGTGGGCACTGAAGCTTTCTTT. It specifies CASSRTGVGTEAFF.

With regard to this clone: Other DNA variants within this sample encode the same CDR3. CDR3 nucleotides: TGCGCCAGCAGCCCCGGACAGGCCAACTATGGCTACACCTTC. Translation: CASSPGQANYGYTF. The chain uses TRBV5-1 and TRBJ1-2, with 7 bases fitting TRBD1. The CDR3 has 14 amino acids. Unmatched junction bases numbered 5, after V lost 4 bases and J lost 2 bases. Germline V gene data show CDR1 as SGHRS and CDR2 as YFSETQ.

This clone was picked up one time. CDR3 loop: CATSRAIGADTVANVLTF. CDR3 bases: TGTGCCACCAGCAGAGCGATCGGTGCGGACACGGTGGCCAACGTCCTGACTTTC. The V call is TRBV15, the J call TRBJ2-6; TRBD1 might be the D (5 bases). CDR3 length equals 18 residues. Germline V gene lookup returns CDR1 LNHNV and CDR2 YYDKDF (reference sequence). Trimming cost V 1 base and J 6 bases, with 19 bases left between them.

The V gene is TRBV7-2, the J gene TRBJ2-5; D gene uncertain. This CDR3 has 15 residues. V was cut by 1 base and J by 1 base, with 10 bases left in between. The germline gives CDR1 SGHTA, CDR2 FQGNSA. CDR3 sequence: CASSLGLWTQETQYF. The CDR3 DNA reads TGTGCCAGCAGCTTAGGTTTATGGACCCAAGAGACCCAGTACTTC.

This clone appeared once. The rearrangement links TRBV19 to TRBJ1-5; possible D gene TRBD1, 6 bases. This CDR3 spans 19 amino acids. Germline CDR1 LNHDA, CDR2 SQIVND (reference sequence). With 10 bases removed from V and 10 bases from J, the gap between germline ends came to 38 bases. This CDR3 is CATQREGVTSSSPTLPQHF. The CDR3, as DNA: TGTGCCACCCAGAGGGAGGGGGTCACATCGAGCAGCCCAACGCTCCCCCAGCATTTT.

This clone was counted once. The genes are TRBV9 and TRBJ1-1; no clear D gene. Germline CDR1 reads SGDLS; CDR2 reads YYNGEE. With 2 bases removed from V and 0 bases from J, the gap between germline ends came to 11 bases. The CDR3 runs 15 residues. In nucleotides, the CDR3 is TGTGCCAGCAGCGTCTGGGAGCATATGAACACTGAAGCTTTCTTT. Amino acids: CASSVWEHMNTEAFF.

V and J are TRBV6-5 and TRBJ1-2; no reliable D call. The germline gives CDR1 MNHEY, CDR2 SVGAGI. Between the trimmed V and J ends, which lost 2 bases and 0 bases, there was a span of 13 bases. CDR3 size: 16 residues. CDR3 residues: CASSYAPHRANYGYTF. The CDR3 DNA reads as TGTGCCAGCAGTTACGCACCCCACCGCGCTAACTATGGCTACACCTTC.

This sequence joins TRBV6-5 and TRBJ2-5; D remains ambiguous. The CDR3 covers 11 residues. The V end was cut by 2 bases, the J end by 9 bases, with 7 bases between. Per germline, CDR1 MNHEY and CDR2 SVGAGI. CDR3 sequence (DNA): TGTGCCAGCAGTTACCAGGATTCCCAGTACTTC. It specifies CASSYQDSQYF.

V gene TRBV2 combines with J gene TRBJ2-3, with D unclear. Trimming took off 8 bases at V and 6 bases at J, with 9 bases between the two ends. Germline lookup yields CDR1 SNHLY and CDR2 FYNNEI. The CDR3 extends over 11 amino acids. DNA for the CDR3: TGTGCCAGCGCACGCCTGGATACGCAGTATTTT. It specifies CASARLDTQYF.

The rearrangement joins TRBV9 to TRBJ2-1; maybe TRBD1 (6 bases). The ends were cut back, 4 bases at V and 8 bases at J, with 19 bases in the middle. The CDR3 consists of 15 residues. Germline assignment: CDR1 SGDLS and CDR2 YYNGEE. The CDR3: CASSLGGRGPHEQFF. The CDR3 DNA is TGTGCCAGCAGCCTCGGCGGCAGGGGACCCCATGAGCAGTTCTTC.

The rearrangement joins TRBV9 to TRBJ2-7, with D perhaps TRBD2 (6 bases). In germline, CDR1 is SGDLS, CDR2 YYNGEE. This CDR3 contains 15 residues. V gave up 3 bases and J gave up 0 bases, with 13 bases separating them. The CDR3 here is CASSDGTGSSYEQYF. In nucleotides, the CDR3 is TGTGCCAGCAGCGACGGGACTGGCAGCTCCTACGAGCAGTACTTC.

The CDR3 DNA reads as TGCGCCAGCAGCCCTGACAGGGCCGGGTACGATGAGCAGTTCTTC. As protein: CASSPDRAGYDEQFF. The J gene is TRBJ2-1, the V gene TRBV10-1, with TRBD1 matching over 7 bases. Trimming cost V 6 bases and J 8 bases; bases outside gene matches: 13. Germline CDR1 WNHNN, CDR2 SYGVQD (reference sequence). The CDR3 runs to 15 residues.

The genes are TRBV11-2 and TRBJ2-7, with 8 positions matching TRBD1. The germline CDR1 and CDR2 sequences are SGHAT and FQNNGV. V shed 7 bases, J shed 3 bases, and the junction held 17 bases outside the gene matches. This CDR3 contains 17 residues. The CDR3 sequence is CASIPPHRDRSNYEQYF. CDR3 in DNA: TGTGCCAGCATCCCACCTCACCGGGACAGGAGTAACTACGAGCAGTACTTC.

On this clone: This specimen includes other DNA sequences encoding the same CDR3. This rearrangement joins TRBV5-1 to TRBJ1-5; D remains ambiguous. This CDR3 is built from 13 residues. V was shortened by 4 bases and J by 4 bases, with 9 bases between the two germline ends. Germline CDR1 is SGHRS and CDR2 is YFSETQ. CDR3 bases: TGCGCCAGCAGCCCGGGCCCAAATCAGCCCCAGCATTTT. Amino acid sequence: CASSPGPNQPQHF.

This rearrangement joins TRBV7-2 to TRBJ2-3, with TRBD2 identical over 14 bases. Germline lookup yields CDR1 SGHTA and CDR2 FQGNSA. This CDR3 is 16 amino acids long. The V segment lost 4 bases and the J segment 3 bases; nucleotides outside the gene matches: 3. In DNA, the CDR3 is TGTGCCAGCAGCTGGCGGACTAGCGGGGGGACAGATACGCAGTATTTT. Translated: CASSWRTSGGTDTQYF.